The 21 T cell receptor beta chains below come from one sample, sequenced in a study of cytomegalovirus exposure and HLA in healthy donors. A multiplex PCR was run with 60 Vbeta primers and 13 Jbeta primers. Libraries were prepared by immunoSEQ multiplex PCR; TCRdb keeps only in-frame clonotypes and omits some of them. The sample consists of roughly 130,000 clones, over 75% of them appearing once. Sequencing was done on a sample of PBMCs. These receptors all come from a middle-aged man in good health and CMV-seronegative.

The CDR3 coding sequence is TGTGCCAGCAGCCCCGGGACAGGGAGGATAAGGAGCGAGCAGTACTTC. Its translation is CASSPGTGRIRSEQYF. V is TRBV7-8 and J is TRBJ2-7, with 9 positions matching TRBD1. This CDR3 has 16 amino acids. Trimming removed 5 bases from V and 6 bases from J; junction bases left unmatched: 14. CDR1 and CDR2 (germline): SGHVS, FQNEAQ.

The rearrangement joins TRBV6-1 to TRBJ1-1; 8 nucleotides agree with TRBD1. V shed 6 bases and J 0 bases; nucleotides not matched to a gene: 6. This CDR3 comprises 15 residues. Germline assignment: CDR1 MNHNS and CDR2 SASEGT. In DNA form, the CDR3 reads TGTGCCAGCAGCGACAGGGGTACCATGAACACTGAAGCTTTCTTT. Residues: CASSDRGTMNTEAFF.

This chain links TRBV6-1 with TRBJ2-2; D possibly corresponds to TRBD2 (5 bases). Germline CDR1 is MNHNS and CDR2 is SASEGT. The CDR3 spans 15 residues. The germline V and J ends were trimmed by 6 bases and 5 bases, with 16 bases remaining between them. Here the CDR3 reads CASSARVRGTGELFF. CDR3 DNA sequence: TGTGCCAGCAGCGCAAGGGTCCGCGGGACCGGGGAGCTGTTTTTT.

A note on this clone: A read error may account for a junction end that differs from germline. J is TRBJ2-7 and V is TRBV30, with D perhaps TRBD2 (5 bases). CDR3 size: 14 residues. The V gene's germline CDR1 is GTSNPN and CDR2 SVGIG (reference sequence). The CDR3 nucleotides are TGTGCCTGGAGTGTAGAGGGCCCAGGTCCCCGCCAGTGGTTC. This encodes CAWSVEGPGPRQWF.

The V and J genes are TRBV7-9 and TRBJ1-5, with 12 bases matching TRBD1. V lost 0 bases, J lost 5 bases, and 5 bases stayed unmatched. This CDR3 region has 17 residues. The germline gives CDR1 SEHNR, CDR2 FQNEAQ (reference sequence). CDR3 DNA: TGTGCCAGCAGCTTAGCGAGGGGACAGGGGGCCGATCAGCCCCAGCATTTT. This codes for CASSLARGQGADQPQHF.

This CDR3 reads CASTTGLADKNTGELFF. Here the CDR3 DNA reads TGTGCCAGCACCACGGGACTAGCGGATAAAAACACCGGGGAGCTGTTTTTT. The chain is built from TRBV21-1 and TRBJ2-2; the DNA was not used to check the table's D call, TRBD2. TRBV21-1 is recorded as a pseudogene. CDR3 length: 17 residues.

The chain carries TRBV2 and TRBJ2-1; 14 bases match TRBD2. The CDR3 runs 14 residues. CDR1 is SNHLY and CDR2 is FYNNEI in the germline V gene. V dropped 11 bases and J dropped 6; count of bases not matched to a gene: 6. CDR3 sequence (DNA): TGTGCCTCCCAGACTAGCGGGGGGGTCAATGAGCAGTTCTTC. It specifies CASQTSGGVNEQFF.

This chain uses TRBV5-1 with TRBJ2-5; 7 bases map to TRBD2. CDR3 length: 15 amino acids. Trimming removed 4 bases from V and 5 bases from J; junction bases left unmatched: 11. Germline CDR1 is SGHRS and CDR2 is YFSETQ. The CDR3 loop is CASSTRRDYSETQYF. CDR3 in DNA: TGCGCCAGCAGCACGCGCCGGGACTATTCTGAGACCCAGTACTTC.

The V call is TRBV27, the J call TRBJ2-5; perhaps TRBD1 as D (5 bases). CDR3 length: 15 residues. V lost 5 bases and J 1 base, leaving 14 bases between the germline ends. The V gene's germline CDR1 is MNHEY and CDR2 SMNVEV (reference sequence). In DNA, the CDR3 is TGTGCCAGCAGTCCAACACAGGTGCTCCAAGAGACCCAGTACTTC. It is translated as CASSPTQVLQETQYF.

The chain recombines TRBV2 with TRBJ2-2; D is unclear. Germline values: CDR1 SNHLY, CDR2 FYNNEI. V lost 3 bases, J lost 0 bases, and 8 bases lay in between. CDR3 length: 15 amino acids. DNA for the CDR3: TGTGCCAGCAGTGAGCACAGCCCGAACACCGGGGAGCTGTTTTTT. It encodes CASSEHSPNTGELFF.

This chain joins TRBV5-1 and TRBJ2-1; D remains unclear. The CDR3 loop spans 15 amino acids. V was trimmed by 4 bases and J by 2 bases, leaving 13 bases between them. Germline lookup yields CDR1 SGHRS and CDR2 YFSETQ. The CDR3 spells CASSPEGATYNEQFF. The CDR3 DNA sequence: TGCGCCAGCAGCCCCGAAGGAGCTACCTACAATGAGCAGTTCTTC.

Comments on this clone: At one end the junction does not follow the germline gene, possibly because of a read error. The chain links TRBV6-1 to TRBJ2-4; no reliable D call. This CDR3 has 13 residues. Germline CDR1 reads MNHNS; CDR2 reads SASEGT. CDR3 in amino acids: CASRLPLQNSQYF. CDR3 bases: TGTGCCAGCCGATTACCCCTCCAAAACAGTCAGTACTTC.

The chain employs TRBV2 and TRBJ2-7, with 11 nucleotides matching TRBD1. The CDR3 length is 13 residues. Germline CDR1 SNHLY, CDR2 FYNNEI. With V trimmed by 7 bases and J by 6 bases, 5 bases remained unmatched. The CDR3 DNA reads TGTGCCAGCATGCTCGGACAGGGGGCCGAGCAGTACTTC. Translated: CASMLGQGAEQYF.

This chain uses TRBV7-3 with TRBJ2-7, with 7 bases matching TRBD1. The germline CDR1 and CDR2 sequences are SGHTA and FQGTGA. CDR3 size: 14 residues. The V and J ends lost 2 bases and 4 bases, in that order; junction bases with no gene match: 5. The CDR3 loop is CASSLDRDSYEQYF. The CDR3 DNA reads TGTGCCAGCAGCTTAGACCGGGACAGTTACGAGCAGTACTTC.

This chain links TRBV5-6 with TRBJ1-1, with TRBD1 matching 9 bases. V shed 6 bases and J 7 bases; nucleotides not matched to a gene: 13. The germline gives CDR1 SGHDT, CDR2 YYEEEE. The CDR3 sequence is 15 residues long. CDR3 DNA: TGTGCCAGCACCCCGTTTGGGACAGGGATGGTTGAAGCTTTCTTT. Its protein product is CASTPFGTGMVEAFF. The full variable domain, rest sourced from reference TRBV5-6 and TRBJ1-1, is DAGVTQSPTHLIKTRGQQVTLRCSPKSGHDTVSWYQQALGQGPQFIFQYYEEEERQRGNFPDRFSGHQFPNYSSELNVNALLLGDSALYLCASTPFGTGMVEAFFGQGTRLTVV.

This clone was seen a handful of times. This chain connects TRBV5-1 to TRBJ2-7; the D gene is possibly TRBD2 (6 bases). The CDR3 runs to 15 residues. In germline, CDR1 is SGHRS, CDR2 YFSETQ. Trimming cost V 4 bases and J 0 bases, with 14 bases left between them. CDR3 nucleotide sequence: TGCGCCAGCAGCCGGGACTCCGGCACCTCCTACGAGCAGTACTTC. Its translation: CASSRDSGTSYEQYF.

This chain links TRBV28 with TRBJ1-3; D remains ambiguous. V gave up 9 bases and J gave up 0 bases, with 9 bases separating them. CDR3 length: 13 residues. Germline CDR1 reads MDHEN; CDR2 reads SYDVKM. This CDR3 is CASLRYSGNTIYF. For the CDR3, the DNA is TGTGCCAGTCTCCGTTACTCTGGAAACACCATATATTTT.

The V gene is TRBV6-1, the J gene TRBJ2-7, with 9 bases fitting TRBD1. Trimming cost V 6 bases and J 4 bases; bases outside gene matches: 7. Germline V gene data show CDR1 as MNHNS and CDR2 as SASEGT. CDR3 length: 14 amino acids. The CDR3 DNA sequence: TGTGCCAGCAGGGCCGGGACAGGGTCTTACGAGCAGTACTTC. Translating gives CASRAGTGSYEQYF.

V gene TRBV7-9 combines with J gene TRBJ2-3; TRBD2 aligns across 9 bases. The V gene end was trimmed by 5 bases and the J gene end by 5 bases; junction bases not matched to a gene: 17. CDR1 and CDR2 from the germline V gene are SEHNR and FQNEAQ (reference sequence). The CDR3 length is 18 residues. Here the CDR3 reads CASSPKGGRGGAGDTQYF. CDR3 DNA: TGTGCCAGCAGCCCAAAAGGTGGTCGCGGGGGGGCTGGAGATACGCAGTATTTT.

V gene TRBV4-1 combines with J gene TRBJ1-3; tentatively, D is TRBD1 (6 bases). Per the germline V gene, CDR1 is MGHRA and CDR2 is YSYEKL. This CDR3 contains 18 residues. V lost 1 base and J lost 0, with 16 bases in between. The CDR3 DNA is TGCGCCAGCAGCCAAGTGGGGACCGGGACACTCTCTGGAAACACCATATATTTT. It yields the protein CASSQVGTGTLSGNTIYF.

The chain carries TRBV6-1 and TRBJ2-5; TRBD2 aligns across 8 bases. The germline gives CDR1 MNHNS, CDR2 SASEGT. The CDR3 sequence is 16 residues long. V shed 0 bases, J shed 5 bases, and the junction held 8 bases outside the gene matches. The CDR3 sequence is CASSEARGGRVETQYF. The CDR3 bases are TGTGCCAGCAGTGAAGCCCGCGGGGGGCGGGTTGAGACCCAGTACTTC.